The clone carrying this T cell receptor beta chain was counted at least ten times. The antigen remains unidentified. From the germline J gene comes the end of the CDR3, since the read stops 3 residues before it. Sequenced by immunoSEQ multiplex PCR; TCRdb stores in-frame clones only, minus some. The specimen has approximately 30,000 clones, none found just once. The CVID group had roughly 15 females and roughly 30 males, mean age approximately 40. All CVID subjects were on immunoglobulin replacement for at least one year. Blood came from CVID subjects not ill and not taking immunomodulatory or immunosuppressive medication. Trimming removed 6 bases from V and 8 bases from J, with 14 bases in between. Per germline, CDR1 DFQATT and CDR2 SNEGSKA (reference sequence). The CDR3 is 13 residues long. This entry is derived from a study of T cell clonality in common variable immunodeficiency. Overall study findings and caveats: Compared with healthy controls, CVID subjects showed increased TCRbeta clonality, mostly in about a third. Reportedly, TCR beta sequences from common variable immunodeficiency showed fewer deletions and N-nucleotide insertions.

The sequence was obtained from a human donor with common variable immunodeficiency. Sequencing was carried out using peripheral blood mononuclear cells. V usage is TRBV20-1 and J usage is TRBJ1-6; a weak D match, TRBD1 (5 bases). CDR3 DNA, as far as it was read: TGCAGTGCCTCCAAGGGAGGGGATTCACCC. Amino acids: CSASKGGDSP. The entire CDR3 sequence reads CSASKGGDSPLHF.